This paragraph covers one T cell receptor (beta chain) sequence. The specificity of this receptor is unknown. No base quality information exists; no much larger clone differs at one position. The data are from a study of OX40 agonist ivuxolimab in advanced cancers. Notes on the research overall: The costimulatory receptor OX40 (CD134) was targeted by ivuxolimab, a fully human IgG2 agonistic monoclonal antibody. In the dose-escalation cohort, around four fifths of patients were male, and the mean age was roughly 60 years, with a range of 23 to 79. Partial responses were achieved by three dose-escalation patients, of whom one had hepatocellular carcinoma and two had cutaneous melanoma. Peripheral TCRbeta sequencing was intended to test whether TCR sequence diversity was altered and clonal T-cell expansion was caused by ivuxolimab. Of the roughly 54 dose-escalation patients, hepatocellular carcinoma was present in approximately 20, melanoma in roughly 15, renal cell carcinoma in 9 and head and neck cancer in 9. Intravenous ivuxolimab was administered to patients every 2 weeks at six dose levels: 0.01, 0.1, 0.3, 1.5, 3 and 10 mg/kg. Prior anti-PD-1, anti-PD-L1 or anti-CTLA-4 therapy was permitted, and checkpoint inhibitors had been received by around 39% of dose-escalation patients. The paper describes the monotherapy dose-escalation part (N = 52 patients) of the phase I trial of ivuxolimab.

Patients with autoimmune disease history or receiving systemic immunosuppression were excluded from the trial. Peripheral blood for TCR sequencing was drawn from every dose cohort at baseline, at cycle 4 day 1 and at cycle 7 day 1. Samples came from an open-label, multicenter, first-in-human phase I dose-escalation trial of ivuxolimab. Adults with locally advanced or metastatic melanoma, renal cell carcinoma, hepatocellular carcinoma or head and neck squamous cell carcinoma were enrolled in the trial. CD4+ and CD8+ T cells were sorted separately from peripheral blood before TCR sequencing. The investigation overall reported the following: On average, CD8+ T cells showed more expanded clones than CD4+ T cells after ivuxolimab. At doses of 0.1 to 3.0 mg/kg, clonal expansion of both CD4+ and CD8+ blood T cells was observed from baseline to week 6. Antigen specificity was not determined for the clonally expanded peripheral T cells. Partial responders in the 0.1-3.0 mg/kg groups had among the lowest normalized peripheral clonal expansion, especially among CD8+ T cells. Low levels of normalized T-cell clonal expansion were also seen in some patients who did not respond.

The CDR3 numbers 13 residues from cysteine through phenylalanine. Of all the DNA, just the CDR3 is kept, 39 bases in frame from base 1. Relative to germline, V is 2 bases shorter and J is 5 bases shorter, with 6 bases between their ends. For CDR1 and CDR2, the germline V gene lists MNHEY and SVGAGI. Genomic DNA was isolated from the sorted cells so that the TCRbeta CDR3 region could be sequenced. The immunoSEQ Assay was used for sequencing of TCRbeta CDR3 regions. TCRdb re-hosts the immuneACCESS table, in-frame sequences only. Its copies lack some clones; in the studies checked, an unresolved V gene accounts for under half of them, and the cause for the rest is not known. In all, the sample holds tens of thousands of clones, and approximately 79% of those were seen once. The ten biggest clones cover approximately 1.6% of the sample.

Here the sequenced sample was CD4+ or CD8+ T cells sorted from blood, taken in a trial of the OX40 agonist ivuxolimab. The TCR originated in an adult with an advanced solid tumor such as melanoma, head and neck, liver or kidney cancer. The V and J genes are TRBV6-5 and TRBJ2-2; the D gene is not confidently resolved. The base sequence is TGTGCCAGCAGTTACACCCAAACCGGGGAGCTGTTTTTT. This is translated as CASSYTQTGELFF.